The clone carrying this T cell receptor beta chain was found once. As to treatment: about 20 received Ad26.COV2.S at low or high dose, single or two shots; a few received placebo; per-sample allocation not given. Each sample was drawn 63 days after the first injection (of vaccine or placebo). The CDR3 totals 15 residues. CDR1 is SNHLY and CDR2 is FYNNEI in the germline V gene. Losses at the gene ends were 7 bases for V and 1 base for J; bases not matched to a gene: 5. This specimen belongs to a study of Ad26.COV2.S vaccination and SARS-CoV-2 variants. Assay used: immunoSEQ multiplex PCR; TCRdb lists only in-frame clones, some missing. The sample has fewer than 800,000 clones; 89% are singletons.

The receptor was isolated from a person between 18 and 65 years old who received the Ad26.COV2.S COVID-19 vaccine or a placebo. The specimen comprised peripheral blood, sampled in a trial of Ad26.COV2.S vaccine versus placebo. The chain joins TRBV2 to TRBJ2-1; 9 bases line up with TRBD1. CDR3 region: CASKRQGVSYNEQFF. CDR3 in DNA: TGTGCCAGCAAGAGACAGGGGGTGTCCTACAATGAGCAGTTCTTC. Drawing the rest from reference TRBV2 and TRBJ2-1, the complete variable domain is EPEVTQTPSHQVTQMGQEVILRCVPISNHLYFYWYRQILGQKVEFLVSFYNNEISEKSEIFDDQFSVERPDGSNFTLKIRSTKLEDSAMYFCASKRQGVSYNEQFFGPGTRLTVL.